The rows below give T cell receptor beta chains drawn from one sample of a study of CD8+ T cells in alopecia areata. TCRdb keeps only in-frame clones here, not all; method: immunoSEQ multiplex PCR. The table lists about 150,000 clones, 50% to 60% of them singletons. Sequenced material: CD4+ T cells sorted from blood. The receptor set was obtained from a human donor in good health. Both conserved end residues are part of each CDR3. Fields, in order: D gene, J gene, clone size, V gene, CDR3 DNA, CDR3 protein. A D gene is named only where the DNA matches it firmly. Not every row has a clone size; where given, it reads once, few, many or a size class.

d_gene: TRBD2
j_gene: TRBJ2-3
abundance: few
v_gene: TRBV25-1
CDR3nt: TGTGCCAGCAGTGTGACTAGCGGAGGCACAGATACGCAGTATTTT
CDR3aa: CASSVTSGGTDTQYF

d_gene: TRBD2
j_gene: TRBJ2-5
abundance: few
v_gene: TRBV7-9
CDR3nt: TGTGCCAGCAAGGGCGGGAGGGCCAGGACCCAGTACTTC
CDR3aa: CASKGGRARTQYF

d_gene: NA
j_gene: TRBJ1-2
abundance: NA
v_gene: TRBV4-1
CDR3nt: TGCGCCAGCAGCCAGGGACAAATCTATGGCTACACCTTC
CDR3aa: CASSQGQIYGYTF

d_gene: NA
j_gene: TRBJ2-5
abundance: NA
v_gene: TRBV7-8
CDR3nt: TGTGCCAGCAGGGAAGAGACCCAGTACTTC
CDR3aa: CASREETQYF

d_gene: NA
j_gene: TRBJ2-7
abundance: NA
v_gene: TRBV7-6
CDR3nt: TGTGCCAGCAGCTTACAGGGTACCGAGCAGTACTTC
CDR3aa: CASSLQGTEQYF

d_gene: TRBD1
j_gene: TRBJ2-7
abundance: NA
v_gene: TRBV14
CDR3nt: TGTGCCAGCAGCCCACGGACAGGGGGCGAGCAGTACTTC
CDR3aa: CASSPRTGGEQYF

d_gene: NA
j_gene: TRBJ2-7
abundance: NA
v_gene: TRBV2
CDR3nt: TGTGCCAGAAGAGCCGCCGGCTCCTACGAGCAGTACTTC
CDR3aa: CARRAAGSYEQYF

d_gene: NA
j_gene: TRBJ2-3
abundance: NA
v_gene: TRBV29-1
CDR3nt: TGCAGCGTTGAGCAACTGCGGGGAACAGATACGCAGTATTTT
CDR3aa: CSVEQLRGTDTQYF

d_gene: NA
j_gene: TRBJ2-2
abundance: NA
v_gene: TRBV5-4
CDR3nt: TGTGCCAGCAGCTTTCAGAACATTGATGCCGGGGAGCTGTTTTTT
CDR3aa: CASSFQNIDAGELFF

d_gene: TRBD1
j_gene: TRBJ1-5
abundance: few
v_gene: TRBV7-2
CDR3nt: TGTGCCAGCAGCAAAGTGGGACAGGGGGCTTATAGCAATCAGCCCCAGCATTTT
CDR3aa: CASSKVGQGAYSNQPQHF

d_gene: TRBD2
j_gene: TRBJ2-1
abundance: NA
v_gene: TRBV11-2
CDR3nt: TGTGCCAGCAGTCCGACTAGCGGGAAGGGCAATGAGCAGTTCTTC
CDR3aa: CASSPTSGKGNEQFF

d_gene: NA
j_gene: TRBJ2-3
abundance: NA
v_gene: TRBV6-5
CDR3nt: TGTGCCAGCAGTTACTCCGCGACTCCCCTCACAGATACGCAGTATTTT
CDR3aa: CASSYSATPLTDTQYF

d_gene: NA
j_gene: TRBJ2-7
abundance: once
v_gene: TRBV30
CDR3nt: TGTGCCTGGAGTGTCTCTAACGAGCAGTACTTC
CDR3aa: CAWSVSNEQYF

d_gene: NA
j_gene: TRBJ1-2
abundance: few
v_gene: TRBV25-1
CDR3nt: TGTGCCAGCAGTGAATCATGGTCCGGGGGCGGCTACACCTTC
CDR3aa: CASSESWSGGGYTF

d_gene: NA
j_gene: TRBJ1-2
abundance: few
v_gene: TRBV29-1
CDR3nt: TGCAGCGCATTCCGGGAGGACTATGGCTACACCTTC
CDR3aa: CSAFREDYGYTF

d_gene: NA
j_gene: TRBJ2-6
abundance: NA
v_gene: TRBV27
CDR3nt: TGTGCCAGCAGTGGGTTGAAGACTGGGGCCAACGTCCTGACTTTC
CDR3aa: CASSGLKTGANVLTF

d_gene: NA
j_gene: TRBJ2-7
abundance: NA
v_gene: TRBV28
CDR3nt: TGTGCCAGCAGCGCCAGCGTTATCCGGAGGTCCTCCTACGAGCAGTACTTC
CDR3aa: CASSASVIRRSSYEQYF

d_gene: NA
j_gene: TRBJ2-1
abundance: NA
v_gene: TRBV5-4
CDR3nt: TGTGCCAGCAGCTTGGAGGTCTACAAAGAGCAGTTCTTC
CDR3aa: CASSLEVYKEQFF

d_gene: NA
j_gene: TRBJ2-7
abundance: NA
v_gene: TRBV4-1
CDR3nt: TGCGCCAGCAGCCGAAGCGGGCTCTCAGACGAGCAGTACTTC
CDR3aa: CASSRSGLSDEQYF

d_gene: NA
j_gene: TRBJ1-4
abundance: NA
v_gene: TRBV19
CDR3nt: TGTGCCAGTAGTCCCGACGCTGGCGAAAAACTGTTTTTT
CDR3aa: CASSPDAGEKLFF

d_gene: TRBD2
j_gene: TRBJ2-3
abundance: NA
v_gene: TRBV5-1
CDR3nt: TGCGCCAGCAGCTTGCCTAGCGGGAGTGTTACAGATACGCAGTATTTT
CDR3aa: CASSLPSGSVTDTQYF

d_gene: NA
j_gene: TRBJ2-1
abundance: few
v_gene: TRBV25-1
CDR3nt: TGTGCCAGCAGGGACCGGGACCCCCAAGAGCATGAGCAGTTCTTC
CDR3aa: CASRDRDPQEHEQFF

d_gene: NA
j_gene: TRBJ1-1
abundance: NA
v_gene: TRBV9
CDR3nt: TGTGCCAGCAGCGTAGGGGAAGGCCGTCCTGTAGCTTTCTTT
CDR3aa: CASSVGEGRPVAFF

d_gene: NA
j_gene: TRBJ2-1
abundance: NA
v_gene: TRBV5-1
CDR3nt: TGCGCCAGCAGCTTACCAACAGGGACCAATGAGCAGTTCTTC
CDR3aa: CASSLPTGTNEQFF

d_gene: NA
j_gene: TRBJ2-2
abundance: NA
v_gene: TRBV9
CDR3nt: TGTGCCAGCAGCGGAACTACAGGGTACACCGGGGAGCTGTTTTTT
CDR3aa: CASSGTTGYTGELFF

d_gene: NA
j_gene: TRBJ2-1
abundance: NA
v_gene: TRBV14
CDR3nt: TGTGCCAGCAGCCAACTCGGGTCCATCAGTGAGCAGTTCTTC
CDR3aa: CASSQLGSISEQFF

d_gene: NA
j_gene: TRBJ2-7
abundance: NA
v_gene: TRBV29-1
CDR3nt: TGCAGCGTCGGGGGGCAGGGGGCCTACGAGCAGTACTTC
CDR3aa: CSVGGQGAYEQYF

d_gene: NA
j_gene: TRBJ2-3
abundance: NA
v_gene: TRBV5-1
CDR3nt: TGCGCCAGCAGCTTGGGTAGGGCAACAGATACGCAGTATTTT
CDR3aa: CASSLGRATDTQYF

d_gene: NA
j_gene: TRBJ2-5
abundance: NA
v_gene: TRBV19
CDR3nt: TGTGCCAGCAGTGGAACCCTCCAAGAGACCCAGTACTTC
CDR3aa: CASSGTLQETQYF

d_gene: NA
j_gene: TRBJ1-5
abundance: NA
v_gene: TRBV5-1
CDR3nt: TGCGCCAGCAGCGTGGGCAGCCCCAATCAGCCCCAGCATTTT
CDR3aa: CASSVGSPNQPQHF

d_gene: TRBD2
j_gene: TRBJ2-1
abundance: few
v_gene: TRBV30
CDR3nt: TGTGCCTGGAGTGGGCCAGCGGGGAGCTCCTACAATGAGCAGTTCTTC
CDR3aa: CAWSGPAGSSYNEQFF

d_gene: NA
j_gene: TRBJ1-5
abundance: many
v_gene: TRBV2
CDR3nt: TGTGCCAGCAGTATTGGACAGTGGCAGCCCCAGCATTTT
CDR3aa: CASSIGQWQPQHF

d_gene: TRBD2
j_gene: TRBJ2-7
abundance: NA
v_gene: TRBV4-1
CDR3nt: TGCGCCAGCAGCCACGGACTAGCGGGAACGCTCTACGAGCAGTACTTC
CDR3aa: CASSHGLAGTLYEQYF

d_gene: NA
j_gene: TRBJ1-2
abundance: NA
v_gene: TRBV4-2
CDR3nt: TGTGCCAGCAGCCAAGGGCGGGCAGGGGTTAACTATGGCTACACCTTC
CDR3aa: CASSQGRAGVNYGYTF

d_gene: NA
j_gene: TRBJ2-6
abundance: few
v_gene: TRBV30
CDR3nt: TGTGCCTGGACCAGGGCTGGGGCCAACGTCCTGACTTTC
CDR3aa: CAWTRAGANVLTF

d_gene: TRBD1
j_gene: TRBJ1-1
abundance: medium-sized
v_gene: TRBV7-9
CDR3nt: TGTGCCAGTAAGGGGGCTGGCACTGAAGCTTTCTTT
CDR3aa: CASKGAGTEAFF

d_gene: NA
j_gene: TRBJ2-6
abundance: few
v_gene: TRBV10-3
CDR3nt: TGTGCCATCAGTGAAACGGGGACAGGGGCCAACGTCCTGACTTTC
CDR3aa: CAISETGTGANVLTF

d_gene: NA
j_gene: TRBJ2-7
abundance: NA
v_gene: TRBV6-1
CDR3nt: TGTGCCAGCAAATCACCCTGGGGGCAGTACTTC
CDR3aa: CASKSPWGQYF

d_gene: NA
j_gene: TRBJ2-2
abundance: NA
v_gene: TRBV29-1
CDR3nt: TGCAGCGTAGCGAAGGGGGGAGGGACGAACACCGGGGAGCTGTTTTTT
CDR3aa: CSVAKGGGTNTGELFF

d_gene: NA
j_gene: TRBJ2-6
abundance: few
v_gene: TRBV5-1
CDR3nt: TGCGCCAGCTCCCTCTCTAACTCTGGGGCCAACGTCCTGACTTTC
CDR3aa: CASSLSNSGANVLTF

d_gene: TRBD2
j_gene: TRBJ2-7
abundance: NA
v_gene: TRBV27
CDR3nt: TGTGCCAGCAGTCCGACGAGGCTAGCGGGAGGGCCTAGATACGAGCAGTACTTC
CDR3aa: CASSPTRLAGGPRYEQYF

d_gene: TRBD2
j_gene: TRBJ2-1
abundance: few
v_gene: TRBV29-1
CDR3nt: TGCAGCGATATACCGGGACTAGGGACCAATGAGCAGTTCTTC
CDR3aa: CSDIPGLGTNEQFF

d_gene: NA
j_gene: TRBJ2-7
abundance: once
v_gene: TRBV4-1
CDR3nt: TGCGCCAGCAGCCAAGTCCTCGGCCCCTCCGAGCAGTACTTC
CDR3aa: CASSQVLGPSEQYF

d_gene: TRBD2
j_gene: TRBJ2-7
abundance: NA
v_gene: TRBV6-5
CDR3nt: TGTGCCAGCAGCCGCCTAGCGGGGGAGCAGTACTTC
CDR3aa: CASSRLAGEQYF

d_gene: NA
j_gene: TRBJ2-7
abundance: NA
v_gene: TRBV12-5
CDR3nt: TGTGCTAGTGGTTTGCACACCTACGAGCAGTACTTC
CDR3aa: CASGLHTYEQYF

d_gene: NA
j_gene: TRBJ1-4
abundance: NA
v_gene: TRBV18
CDR3nt: TGTGCCAGCTCACCGGGAGTTGAAAAACTGTTTTTT
CDR3aa: CASSPGVEKLFF

d_gene: NA
j_gene: TRBJ1-1
abundance: NA
v_gene: TRBV9
CDR3nt: TGTGCCAGCAGCGTGGGACCCCCGAACACTGAAGCTTTCTTT
CDR3aa: CASSVGPPNTEAFF

d_gene: TRBD2
j_gene: TRBJ2-5
abundance: NA
v_gene: TRBV2
CDR3nt: TGTGCCAGCGGGAGGGACGGACGTAGGGAGACCCAGTACTTC
CDR3aa: CASGRDGRRETQYF

d_gene: NA
j_gene: TRBJ2-2
abundance: NA
v_gene: TRBV25-1
CDR3nt: TGTGCCAGCAGTACGGTACTCGGTTACGGGGAGCTGTTTTTT
CDR3aa: CASSTVLGYGELFF

d_gene: NA
j_gene: TRBJ1-1
abundance: NA
v_gene: TRBV5-4
CDR3nt: TGTGCCAGCAGCTTGGTGTCCACAACCCTGAACACTGAAGCTTTCTTT
CDR3aa: CASSLVSTTLNTEAFF

d_gene: NA
j_gene: TRBJ1-5
abundance: NA
v_gene: TRBV28
CDR3nt: TGTGCCAGCAGTTTACGGGGGGGTAGTCAGCCCCAGCATTTT
CDR3aa: CASSLRGGSQPQHF

d_gene: NA
j_gene: TRBJ1-1
abundance: few
v_gene: TRBV29-1
CDR3nt: TGCAGCGTTGAATCCGGGACGAACACTGAAGCTTTCTTT
CDR3aa: CSVESGTNTEAFF

d_gene: TRBD1
j_gene: TRBJ2-6
abundance: NA
v_gene: TRBV5-1
CDR3nt: TGCGCCAGCAGCGGACAGGGGGCGACTGGGGCCAACGTCCTGACTTTC
CDR3aa: CASSGQGATGANVLTF